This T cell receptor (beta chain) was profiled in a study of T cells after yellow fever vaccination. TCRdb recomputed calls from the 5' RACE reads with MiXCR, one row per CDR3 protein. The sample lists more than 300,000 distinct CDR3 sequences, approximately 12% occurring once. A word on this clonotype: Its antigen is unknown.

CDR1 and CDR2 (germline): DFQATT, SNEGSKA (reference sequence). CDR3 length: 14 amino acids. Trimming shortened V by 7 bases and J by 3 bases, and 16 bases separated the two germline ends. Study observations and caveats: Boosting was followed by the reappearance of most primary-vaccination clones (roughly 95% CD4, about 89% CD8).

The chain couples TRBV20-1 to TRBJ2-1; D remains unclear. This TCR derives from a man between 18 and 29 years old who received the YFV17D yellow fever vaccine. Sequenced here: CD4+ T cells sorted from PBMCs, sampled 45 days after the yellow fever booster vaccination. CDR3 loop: CSVPTSGLYNEQFF. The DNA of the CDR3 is TGCAGTGTTCCGACATCCGGCCTCTACAATGAGCAGTTCTTC.